This TCR beta chain is drawn from a study of blood T cell repertoires in COVID-19. Looking at the study overall: The United States, Italy and Spain were the sources of the acute and convalescent COVID-19 samples. In each case, the material was cDNA or gDNA derived from T cells, B-cell-depleted T cells, or PBMCs.

CDR1 is SGHNT and CDR2 is YYREEE in the germline V gene (reference sequence). Between the trimmed V and J ends, which lost 1 base and 1 base, there was a span of 15 bases. CDR3 size: 16 residues. In the original analysis: Amplified reference gene primers provided the basis for estimating nucleated cell counts. TCRdb's copy holds only in-frame clones and misses some; the assay was immunoSEQ multiplex PCR. V and J calls and clone size follow that table, whereas D and trimming were derived from the DNA. The profile shows some 80,000 clones, 81% of them singletons. Material: peripheral blood. The chain uses TRBV5-4 and TRBJ2-7, with D possibly TRBD2 on 5 matching bases. This clonotype was sampled from a man older than 75 with acute or convalescent COVID-19. As DNA, the CDR3 is TGTGCCAGCAGCTTGTTAGGAGGAGGTCATTCCTACGAGCAGTACTTC. Protein: CASSLLGGGHSYEQYF.